A selection of T cell receptor beta chains follows, all from one sample in a study of shared clonotypes between healthy human individuals. Assay: immunoSEQ multiplex PCR; the TCRdb copy retains only in-frame clones and omits some. The table includes roughly 1,600,000 clones, approximately 98.5% detected once. Material for sequencing was naive CD4+ T cells sorted from blood. The receptors were sampled from a man between 25 and 39 years old in good health. Both conserved end residues are part of each CDR3. D genes are given only for firm matches. Expanded clones are given a class, and other clones once, few, many or no size at all.

D: .
size: .
J: TRBJ2-1
V: TRBV10-3
DNA: TGTGCCATCGGGGGTAGCGCCCCAACTAATAATGAGCAGTTCTTC
CDR3: CAIGGSAPTNNEQFF

D: TRBD2
size: once
J: TRBJ2-7
V: TRBV28
DNA: TGTGCCAGCAGTGGACTAGGACCCCTTCAGCAGTACTTC
CDR3: CASSGLGPLQQYF

D: .
size: .
J: TRBJ2-7
V: TRBV5-1
DNA: TGCGCCAGCAGCTTGGACCATCCCTACGAGCAGTACTTC
CDR3: CASSLDHPYEQYF

D: .
size: .
J: TRBJ1-4
V: TRBV5-1
DNA: TGCGCCAGCAGCTTGGCACAGGGTAATGAAAAACTGTTTTTT
CDR3: CASSLAQGNEKLFF

D: TRBD1
size: once
J: TRBJ2-3
V: TRBV6-1
DNA: TGTGCCAGCAGTGGACAGGGGTCGGGCACAGATACGCAGTATTTT
CDR3: CASSGQGSGTDTQYF

D: TRBD2
size: .
J: TRBJ2-4
V: TRBV28
DNA: TGTGCCAGCAGTTTGCCCGGGACTAGCGGGAGTAAAGCCAAAAACATTCAGTACTTC
CDR3: CASSLPGTSGSKAKNIQYF

D: .
size: .
J: TRBJ1-5
V: TRBV9
DNA: TGTGCCAGCAGCGTAGATACGGGACCGAGGCCCCAGCATTTT
CDR3: CASSVDTGPRPQHF

D: TRBD1
size: .
J: TRBJ2-7
V: TRBV7-2
DNA: TGTGCCAGCAACTTGGGACAGGGGGTCTACGAGCAGTACTTC
CDR3: CASNLGQGVYEQYF

D: .
size: .
J: TRBJ2-1
V: TRBV6-1
DNA: TGTGCCAGCTCACTTGCGCACCACTCAAATGAGCAGTTCTTC
CDR3: CASSLAHHSNEQFF

D: .
size: .
J: TRBJ1-5
V: TRBV7-9
DNA: TGTGCCAGCAGCCTGGGTCGGGGGAATCAGCCCCAGCATTTT
CDR3: CASSLGRGNQPQHF

D: .
size: .
J: TRBJ2-6
V: TRBV10-2
DNA: TGCGCCAGCAGGCAGTCCTCTGGGGCCAACGTCCTGACTTTC
CDR3: CASRQSSGANVLTF

D: .
size: .
J: TRBJ1-5
V: TRBV27
DNA: TGTGCCAGCAGTTTAGACTATTACAATCAGCCCCAGCATTTT
CDR3: CASSLDYYNQPQHF